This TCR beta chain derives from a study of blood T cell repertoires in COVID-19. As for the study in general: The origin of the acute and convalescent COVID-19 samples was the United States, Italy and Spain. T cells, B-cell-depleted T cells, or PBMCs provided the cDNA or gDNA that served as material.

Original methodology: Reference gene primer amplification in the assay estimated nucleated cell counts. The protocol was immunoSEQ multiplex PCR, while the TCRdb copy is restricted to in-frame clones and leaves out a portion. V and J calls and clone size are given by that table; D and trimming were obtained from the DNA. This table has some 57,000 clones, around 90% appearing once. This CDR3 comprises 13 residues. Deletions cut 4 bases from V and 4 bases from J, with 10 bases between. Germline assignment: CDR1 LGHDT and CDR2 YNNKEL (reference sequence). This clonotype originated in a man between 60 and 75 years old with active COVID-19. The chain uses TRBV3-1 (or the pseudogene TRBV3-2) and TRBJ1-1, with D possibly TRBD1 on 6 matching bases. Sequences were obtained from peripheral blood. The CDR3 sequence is CASSREGGTEAFF. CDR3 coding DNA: TGTGCCAGCAGCCGAGAGGGGGGCACTGAAGCTTTCTTT.